This record concerns one T cell receptor beta chain sequence. The source of the sample is a study of blood T cell repertoires in COVID-19. The method was immunoSEQ multiplex PCR; TCRdb's version includes in-frame clones alone and lacks a portion of them. The repertoire includes roughly 220,000 clones, over 60% of them detected once, and 4.5% to 7% sits in the top ten. From germline, CDR1 is LNHDA and CDR2 SQIVND (reference sequence). The CDR3 is made up of 20 amino acids. V lost 0 bases and J lost 6; bases outside the gene matches: 19. Material for sequencing was peripheral blood. The rearrangement joins TRBV19 to TRBJ2-2; 7 bases are a match to TRBD2. The sequence came from a woman between 70 and 85 years old with acute or convalescent COVID-19. The CDR3 is CASSIDLGGGPFGFPGELFF. Here the CDR3 DNA reads TGTGCCAGTAGTATAGATTTGGGGGGAGGGCCATTCGGATTCCCCGGGGAGCTGTTTTTT.